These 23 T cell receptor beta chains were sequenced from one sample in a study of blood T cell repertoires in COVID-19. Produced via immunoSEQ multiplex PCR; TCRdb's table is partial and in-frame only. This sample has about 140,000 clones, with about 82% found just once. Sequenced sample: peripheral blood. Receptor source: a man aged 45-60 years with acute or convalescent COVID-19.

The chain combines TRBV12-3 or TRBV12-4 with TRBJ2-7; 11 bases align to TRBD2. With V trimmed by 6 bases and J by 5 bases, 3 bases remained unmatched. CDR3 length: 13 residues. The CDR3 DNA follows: TGTGCCAGCAGGACTAGCGGGACCCACGAGCAGTACTTC. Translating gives CASRTSGTHEQYF.

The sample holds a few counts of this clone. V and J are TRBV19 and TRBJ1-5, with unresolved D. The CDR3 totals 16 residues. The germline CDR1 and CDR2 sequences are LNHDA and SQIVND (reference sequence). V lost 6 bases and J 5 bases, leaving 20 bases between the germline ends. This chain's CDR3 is CASSVRGIAVHQPQHF. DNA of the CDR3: TGTGCCAGTAGCGTCCGAGGAATTGCGGTACATCAGCCCCAGCATTTT.

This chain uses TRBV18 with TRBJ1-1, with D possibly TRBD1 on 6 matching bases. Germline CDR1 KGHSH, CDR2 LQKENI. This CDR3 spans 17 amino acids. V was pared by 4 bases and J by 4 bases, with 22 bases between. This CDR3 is CASSRRGNRELGTEAFF. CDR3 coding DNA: TGTGCCAGCTCACGCCGTGGAAACAGGGAACTGGGCACTGAAGCTTTCTTT.

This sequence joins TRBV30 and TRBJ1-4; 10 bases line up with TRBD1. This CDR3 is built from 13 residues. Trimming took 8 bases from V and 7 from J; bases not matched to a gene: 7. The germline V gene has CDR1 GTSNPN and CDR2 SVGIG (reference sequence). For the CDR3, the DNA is TGTGCCAGCAGCCGGGACAGGGGTGAAAAACTGTTTTTT. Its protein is CASSRDRGEKLFF.

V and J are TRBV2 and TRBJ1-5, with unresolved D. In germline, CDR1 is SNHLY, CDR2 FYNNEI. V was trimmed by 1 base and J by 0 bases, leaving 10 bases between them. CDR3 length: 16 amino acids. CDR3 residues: CASSEVQFYSNQPQHF. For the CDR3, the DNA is TGTGCCAGCAGTGAAGTACAGTTCTATAGCAATCAGCCCCAGCATTTT.

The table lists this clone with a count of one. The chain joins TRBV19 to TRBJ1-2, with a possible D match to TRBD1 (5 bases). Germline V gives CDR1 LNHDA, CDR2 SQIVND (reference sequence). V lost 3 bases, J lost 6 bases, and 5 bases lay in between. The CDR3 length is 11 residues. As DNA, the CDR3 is TGTGCCAGTAGTATGACAGATGGCTACACCTTC. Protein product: CASSMTDGYTF.

DNA of the CDR3: TGTGCCAGCAGCTTTGGGTCGGGACTAGTTGATGAGACCCAGTACTTC. Protein sequence: CASSFGSGLVDETQYF. The chain has TRBV7-9 and TRBJ2-5; 8 bases fit TRBD2. Losses at the gene ends were 3 bases for V and 5 bases for J; bases not matched to a gene: 11. CDR1 and CDR2 from the germline V gene are SEHNR and FQNEAQ (reference sequence). The CDR3 is made up of 16 amino acids.

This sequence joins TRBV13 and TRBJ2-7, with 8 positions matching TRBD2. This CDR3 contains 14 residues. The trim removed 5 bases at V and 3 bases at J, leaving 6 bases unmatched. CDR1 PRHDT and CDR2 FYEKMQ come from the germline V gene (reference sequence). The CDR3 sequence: CASSPSGGYYEQYF. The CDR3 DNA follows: TGTGCCAGCAGCCCGTCGGGGGGGTACTACGAGCAGTACTTC.

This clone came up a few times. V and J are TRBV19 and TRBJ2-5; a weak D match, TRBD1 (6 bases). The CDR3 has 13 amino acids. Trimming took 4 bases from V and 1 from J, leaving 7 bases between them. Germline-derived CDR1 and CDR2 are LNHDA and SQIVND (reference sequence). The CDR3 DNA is TGTGCCAGTAGTAGGGGGCCCCAAGAGACCCAGTACTTC. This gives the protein CASSRGPQETQYF.

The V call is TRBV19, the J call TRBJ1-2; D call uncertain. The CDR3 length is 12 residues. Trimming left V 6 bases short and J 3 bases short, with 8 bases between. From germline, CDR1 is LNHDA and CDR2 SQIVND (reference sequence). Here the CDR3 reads CASRGGYYGYTF. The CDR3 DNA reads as TGTGCCAGTAGGGGCGGGTACTATGGCTACACCTTC. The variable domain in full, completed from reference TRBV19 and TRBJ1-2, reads DGGITQSPKYLFRKEGQNVTLSCEQNLNHDAMYWYRQDPGQGLRLIYYSQIVNDFQKGDIAEGYSVSREKKESFPLTVTSAQKNPTAFYLCASRGGYYGYTFGSGTRLTVV.

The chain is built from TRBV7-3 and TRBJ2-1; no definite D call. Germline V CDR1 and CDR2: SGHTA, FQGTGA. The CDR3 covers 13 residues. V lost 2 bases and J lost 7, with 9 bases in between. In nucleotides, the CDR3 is TGTGCCAGCAGCTTAGGCCTTTCGAATGAGCAGTTCTTC. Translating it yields CASSLGLSNEQFF. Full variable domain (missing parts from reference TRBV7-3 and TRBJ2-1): GAGVSQTPSNKVTEKGKYVELRCDPISGHTALYWYRQSLGQGPEFLIYFQGTGAADDSGLPNDRFFAVRPEGSVSTLKIQRTERGDSAVYLCASSLGLSNEQFFGPGTRLTVL.

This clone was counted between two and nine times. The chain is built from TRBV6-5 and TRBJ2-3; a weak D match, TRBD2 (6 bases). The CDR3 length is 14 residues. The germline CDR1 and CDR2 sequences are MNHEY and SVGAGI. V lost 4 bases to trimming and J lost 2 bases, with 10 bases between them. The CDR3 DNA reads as TGTGCCAGCAGTTCGGGACTGGACACAGATACGCAGTATTTT. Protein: CASSSGLDTDTQYF.

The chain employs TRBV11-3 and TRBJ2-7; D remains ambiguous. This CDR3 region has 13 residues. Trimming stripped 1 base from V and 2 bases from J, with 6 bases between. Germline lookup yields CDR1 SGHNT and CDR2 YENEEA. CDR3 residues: CASSLGHPYEQYF. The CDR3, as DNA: TGTGCCAGCAGCTTAGGACACCCCTACGAGCAGTACTTC.

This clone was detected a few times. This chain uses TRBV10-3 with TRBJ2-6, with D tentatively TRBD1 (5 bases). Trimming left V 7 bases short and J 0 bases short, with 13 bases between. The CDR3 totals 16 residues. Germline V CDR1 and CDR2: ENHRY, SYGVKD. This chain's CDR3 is CAITSGWSSGANVLTF. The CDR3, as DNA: TGTGCCATCACTTCAGGGTGGAGCTCTGGGGCCAACGTCCTGACTTTC.

CDR3 sequence reads: CASSEIVGQGYGYTF. The DNA for the CDR3 is TGTGCCAGCAGTGAAATTGTGGGACAGGGATATGGCTACACCTTC. The V and J genes are TRBV2 and TRBJ1-2, with 9 positions matching TRBD1. The junction had 6 bases not matched to a gene; V was cut back by 2 bases and J by 5 bases. CDR1 and CDR2 from the germline V gene are SNHLY and FYNNEI. The CDR3 covers 15 residues. The full variable domain, its missing parts supplied by reference TRBV2 and TRBJ1-2, is EPEVTQTPSHQVTQMGQEVILRCVPISNHLYFYWYRQILGQKVEFLVSFYNNEISEKSEIFDDQFSVERPDGSNFTLKIRSTKLEDSAMYFCASSEIVGQGYGYTFGSGTRLTVV.

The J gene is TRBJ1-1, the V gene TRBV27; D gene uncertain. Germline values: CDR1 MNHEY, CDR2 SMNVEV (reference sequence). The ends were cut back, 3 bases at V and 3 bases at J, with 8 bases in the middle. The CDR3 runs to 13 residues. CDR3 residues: CASSFRSDTEAFF. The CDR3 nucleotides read TGTGCCAGCAGTTTCCGGTCGGACACTGAAGCTTTCTTT.

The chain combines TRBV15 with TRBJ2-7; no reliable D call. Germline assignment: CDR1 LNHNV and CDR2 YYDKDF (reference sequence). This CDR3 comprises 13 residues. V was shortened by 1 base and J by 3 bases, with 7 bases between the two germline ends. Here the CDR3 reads CATSRARFYEQYF. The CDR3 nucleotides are TGTGCCACCAGCAGAGCACGGTTCTACGAGCAGTACTTC.

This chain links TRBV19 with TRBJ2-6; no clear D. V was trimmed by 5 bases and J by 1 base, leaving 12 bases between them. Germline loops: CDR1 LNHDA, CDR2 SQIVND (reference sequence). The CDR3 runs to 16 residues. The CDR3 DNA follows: TGTGCCAGTAGTTCGAGACAACCTTCTGGGGCCAACGTCCTGACTTTC. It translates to CASSSRQPSGANVLTF. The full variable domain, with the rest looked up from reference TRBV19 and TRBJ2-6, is DGGITQSPKYLFRKEGQNVTLSCEQNLNHDAMYWYRQDPGQGLRLIYYSQIVNDFQKGDIAEGYSVSREKKESFPLTVTSAQKNPTAFYLCASSSRQPSGANVLTFGAGSRLTVL.

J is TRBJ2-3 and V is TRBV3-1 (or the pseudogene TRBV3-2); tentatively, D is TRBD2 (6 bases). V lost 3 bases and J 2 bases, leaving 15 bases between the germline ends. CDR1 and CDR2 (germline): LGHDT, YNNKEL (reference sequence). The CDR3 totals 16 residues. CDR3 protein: CASSHRGDSATDTQYF. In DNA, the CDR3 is TGTGCCAGCAGCCATCGTGGGGACTCCGCCACAGATACGCAGTATTTT.

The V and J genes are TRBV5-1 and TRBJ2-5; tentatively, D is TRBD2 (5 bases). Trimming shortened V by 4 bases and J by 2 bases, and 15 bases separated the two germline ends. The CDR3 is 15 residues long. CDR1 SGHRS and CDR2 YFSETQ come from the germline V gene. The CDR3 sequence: CASSQFTGSQETQYF. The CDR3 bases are TGCGCCAGCAGCCAGTTTACTGGGAGTCAAGAGACCCAGTACTTC. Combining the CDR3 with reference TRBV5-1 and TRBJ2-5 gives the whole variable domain KAGVTQTPRYLIKTRGQQVTLSCSPISGHRSVSWYQQTPGQGLQFLFEYFSETQRNKGNFPGRFSGRQFSNSRSEMNVSTLELGDSALYLCASSQFTGSQETQYFGPGTRLLVL.

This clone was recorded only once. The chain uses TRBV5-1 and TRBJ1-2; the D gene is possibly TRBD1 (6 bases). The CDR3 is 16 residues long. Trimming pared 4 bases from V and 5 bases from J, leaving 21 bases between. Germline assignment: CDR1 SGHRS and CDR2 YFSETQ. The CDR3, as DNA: TGCGCCAGCAGCGTGACGACAGGCCAGAGAGAATATGGCTACACCTTC. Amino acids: CASSVTTGQREYGYTF.

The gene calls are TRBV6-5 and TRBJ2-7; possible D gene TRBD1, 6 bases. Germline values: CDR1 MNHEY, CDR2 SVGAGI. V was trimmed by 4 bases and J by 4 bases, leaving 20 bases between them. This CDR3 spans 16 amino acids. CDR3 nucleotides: TGTGCCAGCAGTTTAACGTATGGGGACACTGGATACGAGCAGTACTTC. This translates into CASSLTYGDTGYEQYF.

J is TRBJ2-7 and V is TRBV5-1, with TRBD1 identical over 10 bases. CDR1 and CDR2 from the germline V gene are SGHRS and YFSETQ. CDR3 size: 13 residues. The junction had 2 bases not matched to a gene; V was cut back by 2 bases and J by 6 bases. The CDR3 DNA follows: TGCGCCAGCAGCTTTGGGACAGGGGTCGAGCAGTACTTC. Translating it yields CASSFGTGVEQYF.